Listed here are 26 T cell receptor beta chains from one sample, sequenced in a study of molecular identifiers for immune sequencing clone quantification. TCRdb fed the PCR reads into MiXCR, producing one record per CDR3 protein. This sample yields hundreds of thousands of distinct CDR3 sequences, of which around a fifth are seen a single time; 0.81% belongs to the top ten. Sequenced sample: naive CD8+ T cells from blood, with Jurkat cell RNA spiked in. Stated subset: FACS-sorted CD8+CD4-CCR7+CD45RA+ naive T cells. Receptor source: a human donor in good health. Some libraries in this study had Jurkat cell RNA spiked in.

This clonotype has just a few counts. A much larger clone lies one base from this, so it may be a read error. The chain carries TRBV5-6 and TRBJ2-7; D gene ambiguous. The CDR3 loop spans 13 amino acids. Germline values: CDR1 SGHDT, CDR2 YYEEEE. Here the CDR3 DNA reads TGTGCCAGCAGCTTGCGGTACTCCCACGAGCAGTACTTC. It translates to CASSLRYSHEQYF.

Ten or more counts support this clonotype. The J gene is TRBJ2-5, the V gene TRBV7-9; TRBD1 is a possible D gene (5 bases). Trimming took off 5 bases at V and 5 bases at J, with 15 bases between the two ends. The CDR3 loop spans 14 amino acids. The germline CDR1 and CDR2 sequences are SEHNR and FQNEAQ (reference sequence). In nucleotides, the CDR3 is TGTGCCAGCAGCGATTCAGGGTTTTCGGAGACCCAGTACTTC. It encodes CASSDSGFSETQYF.

In its sample, this clonotype was seen many times. The CDR3 nucleotides are TGTGCCAGCAGTGAATGGAAGACAGGGCAAGAGACCCAGTACTTC. It yields the protein CASSEWKTGQETQYF. The rearrangement joins TRBV2 to TRBJ2-5, with 7 bases fitting TRBD1. The CDR3 runs 15 residues. With V trimmed by 2 bases and J by 2 bases, 5 bases remained unmatched. The germline V gene has CDR1 SNHLY and CDR2 FYNNEI. Full variable domain (missing parts from reference TRBV2 and TRBJ2-5): EPEVTQTPSHQVTQMGQEVILRCVPISNHLYFYWYRQILGQKVEFLVSFYNNEISEKSEIFDDQFSVERPDGSNFTLKIRSTKLEDSAMYFCASSEWKTGQETQYFGPGTRLLVL.

This clonotype was counted between two and nine times. The chain has TRBV3-1 and TRBJ1-1; 8 bases agree with TRBD1. Germline V gene data show CDR1 as LGHDT and CDR2 as YNNKEL (reference sequence). V lost 4 bases, J lost 8 bases, and 9 bases stayed unmatched. This CDR3 comprises 14 residues. This chain's CDR3 is CASSPLTGTGEAFF. The CDR3 DNA follows: TGTGCCAGCAGCCCCTTAACCGGGACAGGAGAAGCTTTCTTT.

This clonotype was detected many times. The chain combines TRBV7-9 with TRBJ2-7, with TRBD1 matching over 9 bases. The J segment lost 5 bases and the V segment lost 6 bases, leaving 14 bases of the junction unmatched. The CDR3 is 16 amino acids. Germline V lookup: CDR1 SEHNR, CDR2 FQNEAQ (reference sequence). CDR3 residues: CASSDIAGTGSHEQYF. DNA of the CDR3: TGTGCCAGCAGTGATATCGCGGGGACAGGGTCCCACGAGCAGTACTTC.

J is TRBJ1-2 and V is TRBV12-3 or TRBV12-4; 9 nucleotides agree with TRBD1. The CDR3 has 14 amino acids. V shed 3 bases, J shed 4 bases, and the junction held 3 bases outside the gene matches. DNA of the CDR3: TGTGCCAGCAGTTTTGGACAGGGGCTCTATGGCTACACCTTC. Translation gives CASSFGQGLYGYTF.

The chain combines TRBV4-1 with TRBJ2-2; a possible D gene is TRBD1 (5 bases). CDR3 length equals 15 residues. V lost 6 bases to trimming and J lost 6 bases, with 17 bases between them. Germline V CDR1 and CDR2: MGHRA, YSYEKL. DNA of the CDR3: TGCGCCAGCAGTCTAGACCAGGGCTCGGCCGGGGAGCTGTTTTTT. It codes for CASSLDQGSAGELFF.

This clonotype has at least ten counts. The chain links TRBV4-2 to TRBJ2-1; unclear D gene. The V gene's germline CDR1 is LGHNA and CDR2 YNFKEQ. This CDR3 region has 14 residues. Trimming removed 0 bases at V and 7 bases at J, with 10 bases between. This chain's CDR3 is CASSQENSRNEQFF. The DNA of the CDR3 is TGTGCCAGCAGCCAAGAAAATAGCAGGAATGAGCAGTTCTTC.

Comments on this clonotype: Compared with germline, one end of the junction differs, possibly owing to a read error. This chain uses TRBV4-3 with TRBJ2-7, with 8 bases aligning to TRBD2. Germline CDR1 reads LGHNA; CDR2 reads YSLEER. The CDR3 extends over 16 amino acids. The CDR3 here is CAGSQDRGGASGEQYF. The CDR3 DNA reads as TGCGCCGGCAGCCAAGACCGGGGGGGCGCTTCGGGGGAGCAGTACTTC.

With respect to this clonotype: A much larger clone lies a single base off, so this may be a read error. This chain uses TRBV19 with TRBJ2-7; unclear D gene. Germline V gives CDR1 LNHDA, CDR2 SQIVND (reference sequence). This CDR3 is 15 amino acids long. CDR3 protein: CASSLRDSSSCEQYF. CDR3 sequence (DNA): TGTGCCAGTAGTCTCAGAGATAGTAGCTCCTGCGAGCAGTACTTC. The full variable domain, rest sourced from reference TRBV19 and TRBJ2-7, is DGGITQSPKYLFRKEGQNVTLSCEQNLNHDAMYWYRQDPGQGLRLIYYSQIVNDFQKGDIAEGYSVSREKKESFPLTVTSAQKNPTAFYLCASSLRDSSSCEQYFGPGTRLTVT.

J is TRBJ2-7 and V is TRBV15; maybe TRBD1 (5 bases). The CDR3 contains 15 residues. From germline, CDR1 is LNHNV and CDR2 YYDKDF (reference sequence). Deletions cut 0 bases from V and 4 bases from J, with 13 bases between. CDR3 DNA sequence: TGTGCCACCAGCAGAGAAGGGGTATCAAAGTACGAGCAGTACTTC. Protein: CATSREGVSKYEQYF.

Concerning this clonotype: This may be a read error: a much more frequent sequence differs by one nucleotide. The chain combines TRBV6-6 with TRBJ1-1; D remains unclear. The CDR3 covers 16 residues. Germline V CDR1 and CDR2: MNHNY, SVGAGI (reference sequence). Trimming removed 7 bases from V and 3 bases from J, with 21 bases in between. In DNA form, the CDR3 reads TGTGCCAGCACCCCCCGTGAGCGCCCGTCCCACACTGAAGCTTTCTTT. Protein sequence: CASTPRERPSHTEAFF.

V gene TRBV6-5 combines with J gene TRBJ2-7; D perhaps matches TRBD1 (6 bases). Trimming stripped 5 bases from V and 3 bases from J, with 8 bases between. The germline V gene encodes CDR1 MNHEY and CDR2 SVGAGI. This CDR3 has 12 amino acids. CDR3 coding DNA: TGTGCCAGCAGTATGACAGGCTACGAGCAGTACTTC. It translates to CASSMTGYEQYF.

This clonotype was seen ten or more times. The V call is TRBV6-6, the J call TRBJ1-1; weak D call: TRBD1 (5 bases). This CDR3 is built from 12 residues. Germline V gene lookup returns CDR1 MNHNY and CDR2 SVGAGI (reference sequence). The V and J ends lost 9 bases and 0 bases respectively, with 8 bases between them. The CDR3 protein is CASWGVNTEAFF. The CDR3 DNA sequence: TGTGCCAGTTGGGGCGTGAACACTGAAGCTTTCTTT.

This clonotype appeared many times. V gene TRBV20-1 combines with J gene TRBJ2-7, with TRBD2 as a possible D gene (5 bases). V lost 3 bases and J 2 bases, leaving 14 bases between the germline ends. This CDR3 has 14 residues. The germline CDR1 and CDR2 sequences are DFQATT and SNEGSKA (reference sequence). CDR3 sequence: CSASAFSGAYEQYF. The CDR3, as DNA: TGCAGTGCTAGTGCATTCAGCGGAGCCTACGAGCAGTACTTC.

V usage is TRBV28 and J usage is TRBJ1-5; unclear D gene. V was clipped by 8 bases and J by 2 bases, with 10 bases between them. This CDR3 spans 13 amino acids. In germline, CDR1 is MDHEN, CDR2 SYDVKM. DNA of the CDR3: TGTGCCAGCGAAGATGCTGGCAATCAGCCCCAGCATTTT. Translated, it gives CASEDAGNQPQHF.

This clonotype was picked up a small number of times. This chain links TRBV30 with TRBJ2-1; 10 bases are a match to TRBD2. Germline V lookup: CDR1 GTSNPN, CDR2 SVGIG (reference sequence). The CDR3 length is 14 residues. V shed 2 bases and J 5 bases; nucleotides not matched to a gene: 3. The CDR3 sequence: CAWSSGLANNEQFF. The CDR3 DNA reads as TGTGCCTGGAGTTCGGGACTAGCGAACAATGAGCAGTTCTTC.

Notes on this clonotype: A much larger clone is a single base away; this may be a read error. The J gene is TRBJ2-7, the V gene TRBV5-6, with D possibly TRBD2 on 7 matching bases. V was shortened by 7 bases and J by 0 bases, with 17 bases between the two germline ends. This CDR3 spans 15 amino acids. The germline V gene has CDR1 SGHDT and CDR2 YYEEEE. Written as DNA, the CDR3 is TGTGCCAGCGGCGCTTGGGGGGGCGGCTCCTACGAGCAGTACTTC. It encodes CASGAWGGGSYEQYF.

This clonotype appeared a few times. The CDR3 ends on some other residue instead of the conserved phenylalanine or tryptophan, so this is likely a read error. The chain carries TRBV13 and TRBJ2-7, with D maybe TRBD1 (6 bases). V shed 3 bases and J shed 1 base, with 13 bases lying between them. The CDR3 spans 15 residues. Germline-derived CDR1 and CDR2 are PRHDT and FYEKMQ (reference sequence). CDR3: CASSFTGDNSYEQYL. For the CDR3, the DNA is TGTGCCAGCAGCTTCACCGGGGACAATTCCTACGAGCAGTACCTC.

This clonotype was seen once. A single base separates this from a much larger clone, so it may be a read error. The rearrangement links TRBV12-3 or TRBV12-4 to TRBJ2-2; tentative D call: TRBD2 (5 bases). The CDR3 extends over 14 amino acids. The CDR3 spells CASSFIGPTGELVF. The CDR3 DNA reads TGTGCCAGCAGTTTCATCGGTCCCACCGGGGAGCTGGTTTTT.

Note on this clonotype: It may be a read error: a sequence one base away is much more abundant. The rearrangement uses TRBV9 and TRBJ2-7, with D maybe TRBD1 (5 bases). The germline gives CDR1 SGDLS, CDR2 YYNGEE. The CDR3 is 13 residues long. The CDR3 DNA reads as TGTGCCAGCAGCGCGGACACACCCTACGAGCAGCACTTC. Amino acid sequence: CASSADTPYEQHF.

This clonotype was recorded a few times. The chain has TRBV10-3 and TRBJ2-7; D ambiguous. The V end was cut by 3 bases, the J end by 0 bases, with 12 bases between. CDR3 length: 15 amino acids. Germline V gene data show CDR1 as ENHRY and CDR2 as SYGVKD. This CDR3 is CAISDPSPASYEQYF. The DNA for the CDR3 is TGTGCCATCAGTGATCCGAGTCCGGCCTCCTACGAGCAGTACTTC.

DNA of the CDR3: TGCAGTGTTGGCCCGACTGGCAACTACGAGCAGTACTTC. Its protein product is CSVGPTGNYEQYF. This sequence joins TRBV20-1 and TRBJ2-7, with D uncertain. This CDR3 spans 13 amino acids. CDR1 DFQATT and CDR2 SNEGSKA come from the germline V gene (reference sequence). Trimming removed 7 bases at V and 3 bases at J, with 16 bases between.

This clonotype was recorded many times. V is TRBV4-1 and J is TRBJ2-1, with 12 bases matching TRBD2. CDR3 length: 16 residues. Trimming removed 2 bases from V and 7 bases from J; junction bases left unmatched: 6. CDR1 and CDR2 (germline): MGHRA, YSYEKL. CDR3 nucleotides: TGCGCCAGCAGCCAACTACTAGCGGGAGGTAGGAATGAGCAGTTCTTC. Amino acids: CASSQLLAGGRNEQFF.

This clonotype was detected ten times or more. The J gene is TRBJ2-3, the V gene TRBV5-1, with D unresolved. V was cut by 4 bases and J by 8 bases, with 11 bases left in between. The CDR3 consists of 12 residues. CDR1 is SGHRS and CDR2 is YFSETQ in the germline V gene. The CDR3 loop is CASSGDIGTQYF. CDR3 coding DNA: TGCGCCAGCAGCGGGGATATTGGTACGCAGTATTTT. Full variable domain (remainder filled in from reference TRBV5-1 and TRBJ2-3): KAGVTQTPRYLIKTRGQQVTLSCSPISGHRSVSWYQQTPGQGLQFLFEYFSETQRNKGNFPGRFSGRQFSNSRSEMNVSTLELGDSALYLCASSGDIGTQYFGPGTRLTVL.

This clonotype was recorded at least ten times. V is TRBV12-3 or TRBV12-4 and J is TRBJ1-1, with D perhaps matching TRBD1 (5 bases). The CDR3 loop spans 14 amino acids. V was clipped by 7 bases and J by 0 bases, with 12 bases between them. Here the CDR3 reads CASTLDSMNTEAFF. The DNA of the CDR3 is TGTGCCAGCACCTTAGACAGCATGAACACTGAAGCTTTCTTT.